These T cell receptor beta chains were read from a single sample in a study of blood T cell repertoires in COVID-19. Libraries were prepared by immunoSEQ multiplex PCR; TCRdb keeps only in-frame clonotypes and omits some of them. The table includes around 200,000 clones, more than 70% detected once. The source material was PBMCs or T cells enriched from blood (not recorded which). The origin of the receptors is a man aged 40-49 years with acute COVID-19. The conserved cysteine and the conserved F or W are not part of the CDR3 here.

CDR3,V,J
ASSIEGSGRYEQY,TRBV19,TRBJ2-7
ASSDSLAREQF,TRBV2,TRBJ2-1
ASSLWTVGGHEQY,TRBV28,TRBJ2-7
ASRDRVRQPQH,TRBV12-3/TRBV12-4,TRBJ1-5
ASSLGAGAYEQY,TRBV5-6,TRBJ2-7
ASSRQDTRGTIY,TRBV9,TRBJ1-3
ASSVGVGGSSYNEQF,TRBV9,TRBJ2-1
ASSQPLAGVGGELF,TRBV4-2,TRBJ2-2
ASTLLAVNEQF,TRBV6-5,TRBJ2-1
ASSPRGRNEKLF,TRBV4-3,TRBJ1-4
ASSHPSGTGLSGANVLT,TRBV3-1/TRBV3-2,TRBJ2-6
ASSYQTGLGTEAF,TRBV6-5,TRBJ1-1
AIRLTGGETQY,TRBV28,TRBJ2-5
ASSPSAGTQRGYEQF,TRBV19,TRBJ2-1
ASSQQGAGNQPQH,TRBV2,TRBJ1-5
ASSRRPAGTDTQY,TRBV27,TRBJ2-3
ASSKDRAGGEQY,TRBV7-7,TRBJ2-7
ASSLGLYGYT,TRBV28,TRBJ1-2
SVGRGSGEQF,TRBV29-1,TRBJ2-1
ASSRGTSDGTDTQY,TRBV28,TRBJ2-3
AWSERGSGNQPQH,TRBV30,TRBJ1-5
ASSQQDRGSGANVLT,TRBV4-3,TRBJ2-6
ASSPNTGSTEAF,TRBV6-5,TRBJ1-1
ASRSLGQATTGYT,TRBV9,TRBJ1-2
ASSHWASGKTSSYNEQF,TRBV3-1/TRBV3-2,TRBJ2-1
ASSPEYTEAF,TRBV7-8,TRBJ1-1
ASSLGTGVGQPQH,TRBV27,TRBJ1-5
ASSSPDRGPYEQY,TRBV28,TRBJ2-7
ASSEASDSSYEQY,TRBV6-1,TRBJ2-7
ASSFGTSKNIQY,TRBV4-2,TRBJ2-4
ASSPSGTGDDEQY,TRBV16,TRBJ2-7
ASSLRTGENYGYT,TRBV7-8,TRBJ1-2
ASSRTPSGANVLT,TRBV4-3,TRBJ2-6
ASQSGEQY,TRBV2,TRBJ2-7
ASSLGDRAYEQY,TRBV5-1,TRBJ2-7
AIPRSGNTIY,TRBV10-3,TRBJ1-3
ASSYSISRVQPQH,TRBV6-5,TRBJ1-5
ASSLGPQQGYT,TRBV7-8,TRBJ1-2
ATSGANVLT,TRBV10-3,TRBJ2-6
ASSSPRHLGQETQY,TRBV28,TRBJ2-5
ATKPKYRDRGCKNQPQH,TRBV24-1,TRBJ1-5
ASSARRDGQF,TRBV25-1,TRBJ2-1
ASSSGSNQPQH,TRBV11-2,TRBJ1-5
ASSPAYMDRATDTQY,TRBV4-3,TRBJ2-3
ASSVTSANEQF,TRBV9,TRBJ2-1
ASSFGGDLNTEAF,TRBV28,TRBJ1-1
ASSPDRAVMGYGYT,TRBV9,TRBJ1-2
ASSQRTGGYGYT,TRBV27,TRBJ1-2
ASSFPTISTDTQY,TRBV7-3,TRBJ2-3
ASSSGGTTGELF,TRBV7-3,TRBJ2-2
ASRPGTGLEAF,TRBV3-1/TRBV3-2,TRBJ1-1
SVRVLAGEVGELF,TRBV29-1,TRBJ2-2
ASSLEGVGTDTQY,TRBV7-8,TRBJ2-3